This T cell receptor (beta chain) was identified in a study of blood T cell repertoires in COVID-19. Across the whole study: Sites in the United States, Italy and Spain provided acute and convalescent COVID-19 samples.

The assay was immunoSEQ multiplex PCR, and TCRdb's table has in-frame clones only and misses some. The data contain 110,000 to 150,000 clones, 80% to 90% of them singletons. Germline V gene lookup returns CDR1 LNHDA and CDR2 SQIVND (reference sequence). The V gene end was trimmed by 5 bases and the J gene end by 6 bases; junction bases not matched to a gene: 7. CDR3 length equals 13 residues. Material for sequencing was peripheral blood. The TCR comes from a woman aged 80 or over with acute or convalescent COVID-19. The chain carries TRBV19 and TRBJ2-7; 7 nucleotides agree with TRBD1. The chain's CDR3 is CASSPETGLEQYF. CDR3 DNA: TGTGCCAGTAGTCCGGAGACAGGGCTCGAGCAGTACTTC.